Listed below are T cell receptor beta chains from one sample, sequenced in a study of T-cell reconstitution after alpha-beta-depleted transplantation in children. Each CDR3 protein is one row after TCRdb ran MiXCR on the PCR reads. The data show 360,000 or so distinct CDR3 sequences, with roughly 21% seen just once and around 3.9% held by the top ten. The material sequenced was PBMCs from the stem cell graft donor, taken from the stem cell graft. The source of these receptors is a human donor who donated a stem cell graft to a child with acute myeloid leukemia. Both conserved end residues are part of each CDR3.

TRBV12-3/TRBV12-4,CASSLGQGDEKLFF
TRBV5-1,CASSLAASGTHNEQFF
TRBV9,CASSRGGTTGELFF
TRBV20-1,CSARGTTPGELFF
TRBV28,CASSIEVHEQYF
TRBV20-1,CSAREPDRENSPLHF
TRBV5-1,CASCGVAGEPIHEQYF
TRBV29-1,CSVESGLAGRTYEQYF
TRBV28,CASTTWGDRQENEKLFF
TRBV12-3/TRBV12-4,CASSFQADTEAFF
TRBV24-1,CATSDSTQHSYEQYF
TRBV7-2,CASSRDRGRNEQFF
TRBV9,CASSAHIGDPGYEQYF